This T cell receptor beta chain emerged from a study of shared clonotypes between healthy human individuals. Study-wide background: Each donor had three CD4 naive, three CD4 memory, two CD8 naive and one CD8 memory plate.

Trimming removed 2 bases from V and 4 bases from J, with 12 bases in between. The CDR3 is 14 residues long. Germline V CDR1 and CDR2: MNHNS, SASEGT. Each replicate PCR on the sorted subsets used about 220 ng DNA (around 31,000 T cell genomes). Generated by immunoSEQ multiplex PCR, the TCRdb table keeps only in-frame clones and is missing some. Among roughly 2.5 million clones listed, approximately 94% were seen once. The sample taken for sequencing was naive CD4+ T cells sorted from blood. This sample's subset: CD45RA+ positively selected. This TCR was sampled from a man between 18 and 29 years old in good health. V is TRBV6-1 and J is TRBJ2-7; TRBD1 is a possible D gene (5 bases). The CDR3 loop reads CASSESKGLYEQYF. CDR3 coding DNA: TGTGCCAGCAGTGAATCGAAGGGGTTGTACGAGCAGTACTTC.